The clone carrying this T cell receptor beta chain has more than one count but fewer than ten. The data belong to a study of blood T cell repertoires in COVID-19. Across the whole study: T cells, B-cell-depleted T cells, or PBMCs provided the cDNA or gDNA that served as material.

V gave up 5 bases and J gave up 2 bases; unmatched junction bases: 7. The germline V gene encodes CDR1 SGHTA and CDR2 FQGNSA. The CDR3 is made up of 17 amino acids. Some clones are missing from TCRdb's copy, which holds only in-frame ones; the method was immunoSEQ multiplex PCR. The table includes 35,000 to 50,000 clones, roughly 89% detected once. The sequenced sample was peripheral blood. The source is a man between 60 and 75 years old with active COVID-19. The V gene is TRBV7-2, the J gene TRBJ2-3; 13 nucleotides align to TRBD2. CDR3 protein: CASSGRLAGGFTDTQYF. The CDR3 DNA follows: TGTGCCAGCAGCGGGCGACTAGCGGGGGGTTTCACAGATACGCAGTATTTT.